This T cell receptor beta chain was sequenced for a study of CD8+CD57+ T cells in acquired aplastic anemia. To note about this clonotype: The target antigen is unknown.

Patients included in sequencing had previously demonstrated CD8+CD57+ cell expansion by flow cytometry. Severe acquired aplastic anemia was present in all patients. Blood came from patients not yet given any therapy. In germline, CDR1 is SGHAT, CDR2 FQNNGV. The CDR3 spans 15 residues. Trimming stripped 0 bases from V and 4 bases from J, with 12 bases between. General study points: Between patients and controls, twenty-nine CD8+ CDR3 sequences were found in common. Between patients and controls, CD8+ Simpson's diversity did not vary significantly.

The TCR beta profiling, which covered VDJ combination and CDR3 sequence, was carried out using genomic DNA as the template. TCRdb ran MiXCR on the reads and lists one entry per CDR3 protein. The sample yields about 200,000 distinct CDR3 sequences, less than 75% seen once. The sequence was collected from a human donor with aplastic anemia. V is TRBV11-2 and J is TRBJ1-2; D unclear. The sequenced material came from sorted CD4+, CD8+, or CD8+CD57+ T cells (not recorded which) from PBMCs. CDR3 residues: CASSLDAAGLYGYTF. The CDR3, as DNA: TGTGCCAGCAGCTTAGATGCGGCAGGTCTCTATGGCTACACCTTC.